The rows below give T cell receptor beta chains drawn from one sample of a study of blood T cell repertoires in COVID-19. Data came from immunoSEQ multiplex PCR; TCRdb stores just in-frame clones and leaves some out. Of roughly 150,000 clones in the sample, 85% to 95% were seen once. Sequenced sample: peripheral blood. The receptor set was obtained from a woman in her sixties or seventies with COVID-19, enrolled during active disease. CDR3s include the opening cysteine and the closing phenylalanine or tryptophan. Fields, in order: J gene, CDR3 length, clone size, V gene, D gene, CDR3 protein, CDR3 DNA. D genes are given only for firm matches. Where a row states a size, it is once, few, many or the class of an expanded clone; other rows omit it.

TRBJ2-5 | 14 | . | TRBV11-3 | . | CASSPSWDIETQYF | TGTGCCAGCAGCCCTAGCTGGGATATAGAGACCCAGTACTTC
TRBJ2-1 | 14 | . | TRBV24-1 | TRBD1 | CATSRGTGNNEQFF | TGTGCCACCAGTCGAGGGACAGGTAACAATGAGCAGTTCTTC
TRBJ1-1 | 14 | . | TRBV25-1 | . | CASSEWGGNTEAFF | TGTGCCAGCAGTGAATGGGGGGGGAACACTGAAGCTTTCTTT
TRBJ1-2 | 19 | . | TRBV30 | TRBD1 | CAWSTPTRDRGGFNYGYTF | TGTGCCTGGAGTACACCAACTCGGGACAGGGGGGGATTTAACTATGGCTACACCTTC
TRBJ2-5 | 16 | once | TRBV6-5 | TRBD1 | CASSSPRTGGTETQYF | TGTGCCAGCAGTTCCCCCCGGACAGGGGGTACTGAGACCCAGTACTTC
TRBJ2-3 | 16 | . | TRBV18 | TRBD2 | CASSPSRTSLGDTQYF | TGTGCCAGCTCACCCTCTCGGACTAGTTTGGGAGATACGCAGTATTTT
TRBJ1-6 | 15 | once | TRBV25-1 | . | CASSVQGLGNSPLHF | TGTGCCAGCAGTGTCCAGGGGTTGGGTAATTCACCCCTCCACTTT
TRBJ1-2 | 14 | . | TRBV18 | . | CASSPPGGFYGYTF | TGTGCCAGCTCACCACCCGGCGGGTTCTATGGCTACACCTTC
TRBJ1-6 | 13 | . | TRBV3-1/TRBV3-2 | . | CASSQDYRLGLRF | TGTGCCAGCAGCCAAGACTATCGTTTAGGACTCCGATTT
TRBJ2-7 | 12 | . | TRBV15 | . | CATSSTANEQYF | TGTGCCACCAGCAGCACTGCTAACGAGCAGTACTTC
TRBJ1-1 | 13 | once | TRBV7-9 | . | CASSYPGDTEAFF | TGTGCCAGCAGCTACCCAGGGGACACTGAAGCTTTCTTT
TRBJ1-6 | 19 | . | TRBV7-2 | TRBD1 | CASSLTGTGGFSYNSPLHF | TGTGCCAGCAGCTTAACCGGGACAGGGGGGTTCTCCTATAATTCACCCCTCCACTTT
TRBJ2-1 | 13 | . | TRBV11-2 | TRBD2 | CASSLAGGPEQFF | TGTGCCAGCAGCTTAGCGGGGGGACCTGAGCAGTTCTTC
TRBJ1-5 | 16 | . | TRBV19 | . | CASSKGGQFSNQPQHF | TGTGCCAGTAGCAAAGGCGGACAGTTTAGCAATCAGCCCCAGCATTTT
TRBJ1-2 | 14 | . | TRBV7-9 | TRBD1 | CASSPSGGVYGYTF | TGTGCCAGCAGCCCCTCAGGGGGCGTCTATGGCTACACCTTC
TRBJ2-2 | 14 | . | TRBV18 | . | CASSPSTTAGELFF | TGTGCCAGCTCACCGTCAACGACAGCCGGGGAGCTGTTTTTT
TRBJ1-1 | 13 | . | TRBV30 | TRBD1 | CAWLRQGLTEAFF | TGTGCCTGGCTTCGACAGGGCCTCACTGAAGCTTTCTTT
TRBJ1-1 | 16 | . | TRBV27 | . | CASSPGYGEMNTEAFF | TGTGCCAGCAGTCCCGGCTACGGGGAGATGAACACTGAAGCTTTCTTT
TRBJ2-2 | 13 | . | TRBV7-2 | . | CASSSSMVGELFF | TGTGCCAGCAGCTCGAGCATGGTCGGGGAGCTGTTTTTT
TRBJ1-3 | 15 | . | TRBV9 | . | CASSVDRASGNTIYF | TGTGCCAGCAGCGTAGACAGGGCCTCTGGAAACACCATATATTTT
TRBJ1-1 | 15 | . | TRBV6-5 | TRBD1 | CASSYFRQGGTEAFF | TGTGCCAGCAGTTACTTCCGACAGGGGGGCACTGAAGCTTTCTTT
TRBJ1-5 | 11 | . | TRBV7-9 | . | CASSLGESQHF | TGTGCCAGCAGCTTAGGGGAGTCCCAGCATTTT
TRBJ1-6 | 14 | . | TRBV6-6 | . | CASSFDINGSPLHF | TGTGCCAGCAGTTTCGATATCAACGGGTCACCCCTCCACTTT
TRBJ1-2 | 15 | . | TRBV7-2 | . | CASSLGVWGVRGYTF | TGTGCCAGCAGCTTAGGGGTTTGGGGGGTGAGAGGCTACACCTTC
TRBJ1-1 | 12 | . | TRBV7-2 | . | CASSLLNTEAFF | TGTGCCAGCAGCTTATTAAACACTGAAGCTTTCTTT
TRBJ2-5 | 16 | . | TRBV2 | . | CASSEYGTGSGETQYF | TGTGCCAGCAGTGAATATGGTACAGGGTCGGGCGAGACCCAGTACTTC
TRBJ2-1 | 15 | once | TRBV6-2/TRBV6-3 | TRBD1 | CASSYDRDRRNEQFF | TGTGCCAGCAGTTACGACAGGGACCGCCGCAATGAGCAGTTCTTC
TRBJ2-3 | 17 | . | TRBV14 | . | CASSQVSRGRRTDTQYF | TGTGCCAGCAGCCAAGTATCGCGGGGGCGCCGAACAGATACGCAGTATTTT
TRBJ2-3 | 19 | . | TRBV5-1 | TRBD2 | CASSSGSLLAGGSTDTQYF | TGCGCCAGCAGCTCGGGCTCCTTACTAGCGGGGGGAAGCACAGATACGCAGTATTTT
TRBJ1-1 | 14 | . | TRBV11-3 | . | CASSRSGGDTEAFF | TGTGCCAGCAGCCGATCGGGGGGTGACACTGAAGCTTTCTTT
TRBJ2-3 | 14 | . | TRBV19 | TRBD1 | CASSRDRDTDTQYF | TGTGCCAGTAGTAGAGACAGGGACACAGATACGCAGTATTTT
TRBJ2-1 | 17 | . | TRBV9 | TRBD2 | CASSYTHLSGGNNEQFF | TGTGCCAGCAGCTACACTCATCTTAGCGGGGGGAACAATGAGCAGTTCTTC
TRBJ2-5 | 18 | . | TRBV9 | TRBD1 | CASSVGYLPDRSEETQYF | TGTGCCAGCAGCGTAGGGTACCTTCCGGACAGGTCCGAAGAGACCCAGTACTTC
TRBJ1-4 | 14 | . | TRBV6-5 | TRBD1 | CASSPGQGLQKLFF | TGTGCCAGCAGTCCCGGACAGGGGTTACAAAAACTGTTTTTT
TRBJ1-1 | 15 | few | TRBV9 | TRBD1 | CASSGGTGGNTEAFF | TGTGCCAGCAGCGGCGGGACAGGAGGGAACACTGAAGCTTTCTTT
TRBJ2-1 | 16 | . | TRBV19 | TRBD2 | CASSLELAGSYNEQFF | TGTGCCAGTAGTCTGGAACTAGCGGGCTCCTACAATGAGCAGTTCTTC
TRBJ1-2 | 15 | . | TRBV6-6 | . | CASRGDGEDIMRYTF | TGTGCCAGCAGGGGGGACGGGGAGGATATTATGCGCTACACCTTC
TRBJ1-4 | 13 | . | TRBV7-2 | . | CASSLATTEKLFF | TGTGCCAGCAGCTTAGCTACTACTGAAAAACTGTTTTTT
TRBJ2-1 | 18 | few | TRBV19 | . | CASSIWGGLTGSYNEQFF | TGTGCCAGTAGTATCTGGGGGGGCCTTACCGGCTCCTACAATGAGCAGTTCTTC
TRBJ2-7 | 15 | . | TRBV7-6 | . | CASSLEQGGSYEQYF | TGTGCCAGCAGCTTGGAGCAGGGAGGATCCTACGAGCAGTACTTC